The 14 T cell receptor beta chains below come from one sample, sequenced in a study of T-cell reconstitution after alpha-beta-depleted transplantation in children. Library preparation (for TCRbeta) was performed with unique molecular identifiers. Each CDR3 protein is one row after TCRdb ran MiXCR on the PCR reads. The profile shows 350,000 to 500,000 distinct CDR3 sequences, around two fifths of them singletons. Here the sequenced sample was PBMCs, taken before TCRalphabeta/CD19-depleted stem cell transplant. The source is a girl aged 2 to 10 with aplastic anemia, due to receive a stem cell transplant.

This clonotype has just a few counts. The CDR3 ends on some other residue instead of the conserved phenylalanine or tryptophan, so this is likely a read error. The limits of the CDR3 on the DNA are not certain, so only TCRdb's listed CDR3 is given. V usage is TRBV29-1 and J usage is TRBJ1-4. A total of 9 residues make up the CDR3, ends included. Germline V gives CDR1 SQVTM, CDR2 ANQGSEA. CDR3 sequence: CSVGAGGTI.

There are many counts of this clonotype. This chain links TRBV29-1 with TRBJ2-6, with TRBD1 matching 8 bases. The V gene end was trimmed by 5 bases and the J gene end by 0 bases; junction bases not matched to a gene: 12. CDR1 SQVTM and CDR2 ANQGSEA come from the germline V gene. This CDR3 is 18 amino acids long. In DNA form, the CDR3 reads TGCAGCGTTTCCGACCGGACAGGGTGGGTCTCTGGGGCCAACGTCCTGACTTTC. It specifies CSVSDRTGWVSGANVLTF.

In this sample, this clonotype turned up many times. This chain links TRBV28 with TRBJ2-7; D might be TRBD2 (6 bases). The CDR3 contains 14 residues. With 2 bases removed from V and 3 bases from J, the gap between germline ends came to 11 bases. Per the germline V gene, CDR1 is MDHEN and CDR2 is SYDVKM. This CDR3 reads CASSLAGFDYEQYF. CDR3 coding DNA: TGTGCCAGCAGTTTAGCGGGATTCGACTACGAGCAGTACTTC.

This sequence joins TRBV6-5 and TRBJ2-4; 9 bases fit TRBD2. V lost 4 bases, J lost 3 bases, and 4 bases stayed unmatched. The CDR3 loop spans 15 amino acids. CDR1 is MNHEY and CDR2 is SVGAGI in the germline V gene. The CDR3 sequence is CASSSSTSGKNIQYF. In DNA, the CDR3 is TGTGCCAGCAGTTCCTCGACTAGCGGCAAAAACATTCAGTACTTC.

The chain couples TRBV3-1 to TRBJ2-1, with D perhaps matching TRBD1 (5 bases). CDR1 is LGHDT and CDR2 is YNNKEL in the germline V gene (reference sequence). With 5 bases removed from V and 4 bases from J, the gap between germline ends came to 9 bases. The CDR3 runs to 13 residues. The CDR3 loop is CASSARQYNEQFF. CDR3 nucleotide sequence: TGTGCCAGCAGCGCCCGACAGTACAATGAGCAGTTCTTC.

For the CDR3, the DNA is TGCAGTGCTCCCCGGGGACTAGCGGGGGACTACTACGAGCAGTACTTC. This translates into CSAPRGLAGDYYEQYF. The chain is built from TRBV20-1 and TRBJ2-7; 14 positions agree with TRBD2. Unmatched junction bases numbered 9, after V lost 5 bases and J lost 3 bases. Germline values: CDR1 DFQATT, CDR2 SNEGSKA (reference sequence). This CDR3 comprises 16 residues.

This chain uses TRBV7-8 with TRBJ1-5; D unclear. The CDR3 contains 13 residues. Germline assignment: CDR1 SGHVS and CDR2 FQNEAQ. V lost 5 bases and J lost 7, with 12 bases in between. The CDR3 reads CASSGEGPQPQHF. CDR3 sequence (DNA): TGTGCCAGCAGCGGAGAGGGCCCACAGCCCCAGCATTTT.

This clonotype was counted ten times or more. The rearrangement uses TRBV29-1 and TRBJ1-1, with D possibly being TRBD1 (6 bases). Germline V gene sequence: CDR1 SQVTM, CDR2 ANQGSEA. V was cut by 4 bases and J by 4 bases, with 19 bases left in between. The CDR3 runs to 15 residues. CDR3 DNA sequence: TGCAGCGTTGGGTTGCAGGGGTGGGTAGGCACTGAAGCTTTCTTT. Protein sequence: CSVGLQGWVGTEAFF.

This clonotype was recorded a few times. The chain is built from TRBV7-2 and TRBJ2-3; D not resolved. The germline V and J ends were trimmed by 2 bases and 4 bases, with 4 bases remaining between them. The CDR3 spans 12 residues. Germline V gene data show CDR1 as SGHTA and CDR2 as FQGNSA. The CDR3 nucleotides read TGTGCCAGCAGCTTACTTCCAGATACGCAGTATTTT. It translates to CASSLLPDTQYF.

The V gene is TRBV4-1, the J gene TRBJ2-7, with D perhaps matching TRBD1 or TRBD2 (6 bases each). Trimming took off 1 base at V and 0 bases at J, with 10 bases between the two ends. Germline loops: CDR1 MGHRA, CDR2 YSYEKL. The CDR3 sequence is 15 residues long. CDR3 sequence (DNA): TGCGCCAGCAGCCAAGGATGGGGGGCCTCCTACGAGCAGTACTTC. Translating gives CASSQGWGASYEQYF.

The rearrangement uses TRBV12-3 or TRBV12-4 and TRBJ2-2; 9 positions match TRBD2. V shed 3 bases, J shed 10 bases, and the junction held 9 bases outside the gene matches. This CDR3 has 15 amino acids. CDR3 nucleotide sequence: TGTGCCAGCAGTTTCGTACTAGCGGGCGATTCGGAGCTGTTTTTT. This translates into CASSFVLAGDSELFF.

The chain employs TRBV6-5 and TRBJ2-3; D perhaps matches TRBD2 (5 bases). Germline CDR1 reads MNHEY; CDR2 reads SVGAGI. V dropped 4 bases and J dropped 7 bases, with 15 bases sitting between them. This CDR3 spans 14 amino acids. In DNA, the CDR3 is TGTGCCAGCAGTTCCTCCGTGAGGGAATATACGCAGTATTTT. It translates to CASSSSVREYTQYF.

The chain joins TRBV6-2 or TRBV6-3 to TRBJ1-5, with TRBD1 matching over 9 bases. The CDR3 is made up of 17 amino acids. V trimming: 5 bases; J trimming: 1 base; junction bases outside the gene matches: 9. Germline loops: CDR1 MNHEY, CDR2 SVGEGT. DNA of the CDR3: TGTGCCAGCAGTCCAAACAGGGGGCGGGGGAGCAATCAGCCCCAGCATTTT. It specifies CASSPNRGRGSNQPQHF.

This clonotype has more than one count but fewer than ten. This rearrangement joins TRBV7-3 to TRBJ2-1; 9 nucleotides line up with TRBD2. The CDR3 totals 18 residues. The germline gives CDR1 SGHTA, CDR2 FQGTGA. Trimming at V came to 5 bases and at J to 6 bases, leaving 17 bases not matched to a gene. The DNA of the CDR3 is TGTGCCAGCAGCCCTGGGAGGACTAGCGACTTAGTGGGCAATGAGCAGTTCTTC. Its protein is CASSPGRTSDLVGNEQFF.